This TCR beta chain was identified in a study of human T cells and chemical hapten exposure. Regarding the study as a whole: In the PT1 data, expanded TCR counts showed a positive correlation with patch test score. Compared with pre-sensitization or healthy control sets, expanded TCRs clustered more.

Time point meaning: patch test 2, 6 weeks after DPC sensitization. Treatment specified: therapeutic diphenylcyclopropenone sensitization with weekly scalp DPC. V was shortened by 8 bases and J by 8 bases, with 15 bases between the two germline ends. Germline V CDR1 and CDR2: ENHRY, SYGVKD. The CDR3 is 13 residues long. Each cDNA molecule in the library carried unique molecular identifiers. The authors' processing: A per-sample median of roughly 100,000 TCRs was observed, with a range of roughly 20,000 to 750,000. Using its own MiXCR run on the RACE reads, TCRdb lists one record per CDR3 protein. The authors' filters were not applied to this entry. The sample holds about 400,000 distinct CDR3 sequences, about 6% seen once. This clonotype was detected ten times or more. Antigen unknown.

This TCR came from a woman in her late teens or twenties with alopecia areata. Some clones in this sample may be carry-over from other donors' samples. V usage is TRBV10-3 and J usage is TRBJ1-4; D is ambiguous. Sequencing was performed on whole blood, taken in connection with sensitization to the hapten diphenylcyclopropenone (DPC). The CDR3 coding sequence is TGTGCCATCCGACCGGCGCTCGGAGAAAAACTGTTTTTT. Amino acid sequence: CAIRPALGEKLFF.